This entry lists 14 T cell receptor beta chains sequenced from one sample in a study of blood T cell repertoires in COVID-19. Method: immunoSEQ multiplex PCR; TCRdb's copy keeps in-frame clones and lacks some. The data show about 340,000 clones, approximately 86% seen once. Source material: peripheral blood. These receptors were collected from a woman in her sixties or seventies with COVID-19, enrolled during active disease.

This rearrangement joins TRBV14 to TRBJ2-3, with a possible D match to TRBD1 (5 bases). Trimming cost V 4 bases and J 5 bases, with 10 bases left between them. This CDR3 is 13 amino acids long. The V gene's germline CDR1 is SGHDN and CDR2 FVKESK. CDR3 sequence: CASSPRVGDTQYF. DNA of the CDR3: TGTGCCAGCAGCCCCAGGGTTGGAGATACGCAGTATTTT.

In this sample, this clone turned up once. This CDR3 reads CASSLGRQSTDTQYF. In DNA, the CDR3 is TGTGCCAGCAGCTTGGGGCGACAAAGCACAGATACGCAGTATTTT. The genes are TRBV5-8 and TRBJ2-3, with D hard to call. The V and J ends lost 0 bases and 0 bases respectively, with 8 bases between them. Germline CDR1 and CDR2: SGHTS and YDEGEE. The CDR3 is 15 amino acids.

The chain couples TRBV7-2 to TRBJ1-1; 11 positions match TRBD1. The CDR3 sequence is 14 residues long. In germline, CDR1 is SGHTA, CDR2 FQGNSA. V gave up 9 bases and J gave up 4 bases; unmatched junction bases: 7. Written as DNA, the CDR3 is TGTGCCAGGGACAGGGGGCCTCCGATCACTGAAGCTTTCTTT. Encoded protein: CARDRGPPITEAFF.

The CDR3 DNA follows: TGTGCCAGCAGTTACTCGAAACAGGGGGCCCAAAAACTGTTTTTT. This codes for CASSYSKQGAQKLFF. The V call is TRBV6-5, the J call TRBJ1-4, with 9 positions matching TRBD1. Unmatched junction bases numbered 5, after V lost 0 bases and J lost 9 bases. CDR3 size: 15 residues. CDR1 MNHEY and CDR2 SVGAGI come from the germline V gene.

The chain couples TRBV27 to TRBJ1-4; D uncertain. Germline assignment: CDR1 MNHEY and CDR2 SMNVEV (reference sequence). The CDR3 runs to 14 residues. V was cut by 3 bases and J by 8 bases, with 13 bases left in between. CDR3 in DNA: TGTGCCAGCAGTTTGGAGGCCTATGGAGAAAAACTGTTTTTT. Its protein product is CASSLEAYGEKLFF.

V and J are TRBV4-2 and TRBJ1-2, with D perhaps matching TRBD1 (5 bases). Trimming left V 1 base short and J 8 bases short, with 14 bases between. This CDR3 has 14 residues. Germline CDR1 LGHNA, CDR2 YNFKEQ. The CDR3 region is CASSQVGGTNGYTF. In DNA, the CDR3 is TGTGCCAGCAGCCAAGTTGGGGGGACGAACGGCTACACCTTC.

V is TRBV5-1 and J is TRBJ1-1; D perhaps matches TRBD1 (5 bases). CDR1 is SGHRS and CDR2 is YFSETQ in the germline V gene. The CDR3 runs to 16 residues. Trimming left V 4 bases short and J 7 bases short, with 23 bases between. DNA of the CDR3: TGCGCCAGCAGCCTTACCGACACGGGGGATCTGTTTGAAGCTTTCTTT. It encodes CASSLTDTGDLFEAFF.

There are a few counts of this clone. This chain connects TRBV6-2 or TRBV6-3 to TRBJ2-3, with TRBD2 matching 14 bases. Trimming took 2 bases from V and 2 from J; bases not matched to a gene: 12. This CDR3 is 20 amino acids long. Germline-derived CDR1 and CDR2 are MNHEY and SVGEGT. The CDR3 DNA reads as TGTGCCAGCAGTTACCATCGACTAGCGGGGGGGCCCGCGGACACAGATACGCAGTATTTT. This gives the protein CASSYHRLAGGPADTDTQYF.

V usage is TRBV13 and J usage is TRBJ1-1; D is unresolved. V gave up 1 base and J gave up 1 base, with 7 bases separating them. Germline-derived CDR1 and CDR2 are PRHDT and FYEKMQ (reference sequence). The CDR3 has 14 residues. The CDR3 spells CASSLETSNTEAFF. The DNA of the CDR3 is TGTGCCAGCAGCTTAGAAACATCGAACACTGAAGCTTTCTTT.

V is TRBV30 and J is TRBJ1-1; perhaps TRBD1 as D (5 bases). The CDR3 consists of 11 residues. The V and J ends lost 5 bases and 7 bases respectively, with 11 bases between them. Per germline, CDR1 GTSNPN and CDR2 SVGIG (reference sequence). CDR3 in amino acids: CAWGKTVEAFF. DNA of the CDR3: TGTGCCTGGGGGAAGACAGTTGAAGCTTTCTTT.

V usage is TRBV19 and J usage is TRBJ2-3; D perhaps matches TRBD1 (5 bases). Trimming took off 3 bases at V and 2 bases at J, with 18 bases between the two ends. CDR3 length equals 17 residues. Germline V gene data show CDR1 as LNHDA and CDR2 as SQIVND (reference sequence). The CDR3 is CASSIRGSQGHTDTQYF. CDR3 in DNA: TGTGCCAGTAGTATCCGAGGTAGCCAGGGTCACACAGATACGCAGTATTTT. The whole variable domain, remainder taken from reference TRBV19 and TRBJ2-3, is DGGITQSPKYLFRKEGQNVTLSCEQNLNHDAMYWYRQDPGQGLRLIYYSQIVNDFQKGDIAEGYSVSREKKESFPLTVTSAQKNPTAFYLCASSIRGSQGHTDTQYFGPGTRLTVL.

The genes are TRBV7-2 and TRBJ2-2; 7 nucleotides line up with TRBD2. Looked up from germline, CDR1 is SGHTA and CDR2 is FQGNSA. This CDR3 has 17 amino acids. The junction had 16 bases not matched to a gene; V was cut back by 6 bases and J by 6 bases. The CDR3 sequence: CASSVWPGTNVPGELFF. In DNA form, the CDR3 reads TGTGCCAGCAGTGTCTGGCCCGGGACTAACGTCCCCGGGGAGCTGTTTTTT.

The chain employs TRBV21-1 and TRBJ1-3. TRBV21-1 is recorded as a pseudogene. The CDR3 consists of 15 residues. CDR3 amino acids: CASTLSLLSGNTIYF. CDR3 DNA sequence: TGTGCCAGCACCTTATCTCTCCTCTCTGGAAACACCATATATTTT.

The chain links TRBV4-3 to TRBJ1-5; D ambiguous. CDR3 length equals 15 residues. Per germline, CDR1 LGHNA and CDR2 YSLEER. V was clipped by 1 base and J by 7 bases, with 14 bases between them. As DNA, the CDR3 is TGCGCCAGCAGCCAAGGGTGGAGGGCGAGCCAGCCCCAGCATTTT. The encoded protein is CASSQGWRASQPQHF.